Following are 8 T cell receptor beta chains from one sample sequenced in a study of blood T cell repertoires in COVID-19. Data came from immunoSEQ multiplex PCR; TCRdb stores just in-frame clones and leaves some out. Of approximately 260,000 clones in the sample, approximately 89% are singletons; the top ten hold around 1.2%. Sequenced material: PBMCs or T cells enriched from blood (not recorded which). The receptors here all came from a woman in her 40s with acute COVID-19.

This chain uses TRBV9 with TRBJ2-1; no firm D call. CDR1 and CDR2 (germline): SGDLS, YYNGEE. Trimming removed 4 bases from V and 6 bases from J, with 17 bases in between. There are 15 residues in the CDR3. The CDR3 DNA sequence: TGTGCCAGCAGCCCCTCCGTGGTCCCTAGCAATGAGCAGTTCTTC. Its translation is CASSPSVVPSNEQFF.

The chain is built from TRBV6-5 and TRBJ1-6; D remains ambiguous. V shed 8 bases and J shed 4 bases, with 9 bases lying between them. The length of the CDR3 is 13 residues. Germline assignment: CDR1 MNHEY and CDR2 SVGAGI. CDR3 DNA: TGTGCCAGCTTTACGGGGTATAATTCACCCCTCCACTTT. Its translation: CASFTGYNSPLHF.

This clone was recorded only once. V gene TRBV12-5 combines with J gene TRBJ1-5; no definite D call. Germline V gene sequence: CDR1 LGHNT, CDR2 FRNRAP. V lost 6 bases and J 4 bases, leaving 16 bases between the germline ends. CDR3 size: 15 residues. CDR3 DNA: TGTGCTAGTGGCCGATTGGAGTCTGGTAATCAGCCCCAGCATTTT. Protein sequence: CASGRLESGNQPQHF.

The chain joins TRBV28 to TRBJ1-2; 11 bases are shared with TRBD1. This CDR3 is built from 14 residues. V was clipped by 6 bases and J by 8 bases; unmatched bases: 8. Germline V gene data show CDR1 as MDHEN and CDR2 as SYDVKM. For the CDR3, the DNA is TGTGCCAGCAGACCACTGGACAGGGGGCAAGGCTACACCTTC. Amino acid sequence: CASRPLDRGQGYTF.

The V and J genes are TRBV11-2 and TRBJ2-7; D perhaps matches TRBD2 (6 bases). Per germline, CDR1 SGHAT and CDR2 FQNNGV. The CDR3 runs 13 residues. V shed 10 bases and J shed 3 bases, with 16 bases lying between them. CDR3: CATAGGAFYEQYF. The CDR3 nucleotides are TGTGCCACAGCGGGCGGCGCTTTCTACGAGCAGTACTTC.

The chain recombines TRBV9 with TRBJ1-4, with TRBD1 matching 8 bases. There are 14 residues in the CDR3. V shed 3 bases and J 7 bases; nucleotides not matched to a gene: 5. Germline CDR1 reads SGDLS; CDR2 reads YYNGEE. CDR3 sequence (DNA): TGTGCCAGCAGCGCGGACAGGGTCGGTGAAAAACTGTTTTTT. It yields the protein CASSADRVGEKLFF. Together with reference TRBV9 and TRBJ1-4, the CDR3 gives the full variable domain: DSGVTQTPKHLITATGQRVTLRCSPRSGDLSVYWYQQSLDQGLQFLIQYYNGEERAKGNILERFSAQQFPDLHSELNLSSLELGDSALYFCASSADRVGEKLFFGSGTQLSVL.

This chain joins TRBV6-5 and TRBJ2-1; TRBD2 is a possible D gene (6 bases). The CDR3 sequence is 15 residues long. The V and J ends lost 6 bases and 1 base respectively, with 13 bases between them. Germline-derived CDR1 and CDR2 are MNHEY and SVGAGI. The CDR3 region has the DNA TGTGCCAGCAGCACCCCCGGAGGGTCCTACAATGAGCAGTTCTTC. Amino acids: CASSTPGGSYNEQFF.

The chain couples TRBV11-2 to TRBJ1-2; maybe TRBD1 (5 bases). V lost 0 bases, J lost 7 bases, and 15 bases lay in between. This CDR3 comprises 15 residues. Looked up from germline, CDR1 is SGHAT and CDR2 is FQNNGV. CDR3 nucleotide sequence: TGTGCCAGCAGCTTAGATATTGGCAGGGTTACTGGCTACACCTTC. This translates into CASSLDIGRVTGYTF.